The 21 T cell receptor beta chains given below trace back to one sample, sequenced in a study of shared clonotypes between healthy human individuals. Sequencing used immunoSEQ multiplex PCR; TCRdb keeps in-frame clones, though not all of them. The data show roughly 700,000 clones, with about 74% seen just once and over 1.5% held by the top ten. Sample: memory CD4+ T cells sorted from blood. This sample's subset: CD45RA-negative fraction. Receptors were obtained from a woman aged 30 to 39 in good health.

The chain carries TRBV7-2 and TRBJ1-4; unclear D gene. Germline CDR1 reads SGHTA; CDR2 reads FQGNSA. V lost 3 bases and J lost 11, with 7 bases in between. CDR3 length: 11 amino acids. The CDR3 protein is CASSFLNKLFF. CDR3 nucleotides: TGTGCCAGCAGCTTTTTAAATAAACTGTTTTTT.

This clone was seen more than once but under ten times. The CDR3 spells CASRQSAFLDTQYF. CDR3 nucleotides: TGTGCCAGCCGGCAATCGGCATTCCTCGATACGCAGTATTTT. This chain uses TRBV27 with TRBJ2-3; D is unresolved. Germline V CDR1 and CDR2: MNHEY, SMNVEV (reference sequence). The CDR3 covers 14 residues. Deletions cut 8 bases from V and 6 bases from J, with 18 bases between.

Regarding this clone: Other nucleotide sequences from this sample produce the same CDR3. The rearrangement uses TRBV5-1 and TRBJ1-1, with D uncertain. Germline V gene data show CDR1 as SGHRS and CDR2 as YFSETQ. Trimming removed 2 bases from V and 1 base from J, with 6 bases in between. CDR3 length equals 13 residues. Here the CDR3 DNA reads TGCGCCAGCAGCTTAAACAGGAACACTGAAGCTTTCTTT. It yields the protein CASSLNRNTEAFF.

This chain connects TRBV19 to TRBJ2-5; tentatively, D is TRBD1 or TRBD2 (5 bases each). Trimming took off 0 bases at V and 4 bases at J, with 12 bases between the two ends. Germline V gene lookup returns CDR1 LNHDA and CDR2 SQIVND (reference sequence). The CDR3 has 15 amino acids. CDR3 sequence: CASSIDRGARETQYF. CDR3 DNA: TGTGCCAGTAGTATAGATAGAGGGGCGCGAGAGACCCAGTACTTC.

This clone was detected only once. The genes are TRBV7-2 and TRBJ2-7, with TRBD2 matching over 7 bases. The CDR3 is 14 amino acids. Losses at the gene ends were 2 bases for V and 5 bases for J; bases not matched to a gene: 6. Germline V gene sequence: CDR1 SGHTA, CDR2 FQGNSA. The CDR3 coding sequence is TGTGCCAGCAGCTTATCAGGCGGGAGAAACGAGCAGTACTTC. Its protein product is CASSLSGGRNEQYF.

This sequence joins TRBV27 and TRBJ2-7; TRBD1 matches at 7 bases. There are 15 residues in the CDR3. V lost 7 bases and J lost 10; bases outside the gene matches: 19. Germline assignment: CDR1 MNHEY and CDR2 SMNVEV (reference sequence). CDR3 protein: CASTQLDRVAGKQYF. As DNA, the CDR3 is TGTGCCAGCACTCAGCTCGACAGGGTGGCTGGGAAACAGTACTTC.

The chain employs TRBV2 and TRBJ1-5, with D possibly matching TRBD1 (6 bases). The germline V gene encodes CDR1 SNHLY and CDR2 FYNNEI. V dropped 2 bases and J dropped 3 bases, with 8 bases sitting between them. The CDR3 has 14 amino acids. The CDR3 sequence: CASSEQGLNQPQHF. CDR3 nucleotides: TGTGCCAGCAGTGAACAGGGGCTCAATCAGCCCCAGCATTTT.

V usage is TRBV29-1 and J usage is TRBJ2-1; the match to TRBD2 covers 7 bases. With 4 bases clipped from V and 8 bases from J, the junction kept 14 bases outside the gene matches. The germline V gene encodes CDR1 SQVTM and CDR2 ANQGSEA. This CDR3 spans 15 amino acids. DNA for the CDR3: TGCAGCGTTGGAGGTCAAGCGGGATTCTTCGATGAGCAGTTCTTC. Translation: CSVGGQAGFFDEQFF.

The chain is built from TRBV27 and TRBJ2-1; TRBD2 is a possible D gene (7 bases). CDR1 and CDR2 from the germline V gene are MNHEY and SMNVEV (reference sequence). Trimming stripped 3 bases from V and 5 bases from J, with 14 bases between. The CDR3 runs to 15 residues. Written as DNA, the CDR3 is TGTGCCAGCAGTTTTAGGGGGAGGGACCACAATGAGCAGTTCTTC. Amino acids: CASSFRGRDHNEQFF.

CDR3 sequence (DNA): TGTGCCAGCAGCGTAGGTCTAGCGAGCTCCTACAATGAGCAGTTCTTC. Translating it yields CASSVGLASSYNEQFF. The J gene is TRBJ2-1, the V gene TRBV9, with a possible D match to TRBD2 (6 bases). V dropped 0 bases and J dropped 0 bases, with 10 bases sitting between them. Germline V lookup: CDR1 SGDLS, CDR2 YYNGEE. The CDR3 is 16 amino acids.

This clone was seen only a few times. The chain joins TRBV7-3 to TRBJ2-1; possible D gene TRBD2, 5 bases. In germline, CDR1 is SGHTA, CDR2 FQGTGA. The CDR3 is 15 amino acids. V dropped 2 bases and J dropped 1 base, with 9 bases sitting between them. DNA of the CDR3: TGTGCCAGCAGCTTAGGCCGGGGTTCCTACAATGAGCAGTTCTTC. It translates to CASSLGRGSYNEQFF.

Comments on this clone: The junction differs from germline at one of its ends, possibly a read error. The chain carries TRBV2 and TRBJ2-7; possibly TRBD2 for D (6 bases). The CDR3 contains 12 residues. Germline V gives CDR1 SNHLY, CDR2 FYNNEI. DNA for the CDR3: TGTGCCAGCTGCGAGCTAAGACGGGAGCTTCACTTC. Amino acid sequence: CASCELRRELHF.

This chain links TRBV7-8 with TRBJ2-7; D is unclear. The germline gives CDR1 SGHVS, CDR2 FQNEAQ. The V end lost 5 bases, the J end lost 2 bases, and 10 bases lay between the germline ends. This CDR3 comprises 13 residues. The CDR3 DNA sequence: TGTGCCAGCAGCCATCGTAGAGCCTACGAGCAGTACTTC. Translated: CASSHRRAYEQYF.

The rearrangement uses TRBV6-5 and TRBJ2-7; 9 nucleotides line up with TRBD2. Losses at the gene ends were 2 bases for V and 4 bases for J; bases not matched to a gene: 9. CDR1 is MNHEY and CDR2 is SVGAGI in the germline V gene. The CDR3 runs 16 residues. The CDR3 coding sequence is TGTGCCAGCAGTTACGGGCAGCCGGGACTAGCTTACGAGCAGTACTTC. It is translated as CASSYGQPGLAYEQYF.

This clone was seen a handful of times. This sequence joins TRBV7-8 and TRBJ2-5, with TRBD1 matching 9 bases. The CDR3 is made up of 16 amino acids. Per germline, CDR1 SGHVS and CDR2 FQNEAQ. V lost 5 bases and J lost 5; bases outside the gene matches: 12. CDR3 in DNA: TGTGCCAGCAGCCGAACACTGAGGACAGGGGACGAGACCCAGTACTTC. Its translation is CASSRTLRTGDETQYF.

The rearrangement uses TRBV5-4 and TRBJ2-3; maybe TRBD2 (6 bases). Trimming removed 2 bases at V and 0 bases at J, with 16 bases between. The CDR3 is 17 residues long. Per the germline V gene, CDR1 is SGHNT and CDR2 is YYREEE (reference sequence). The CDR3, as DNA: TGTGCCAGCAGCTTACACGTGGACTACCTAAGCACAGATACGCAGTATTTT. Encoded protein: CASSLHVDYLSTDTQYF.

Concerning this clone: The sample contains more than one DNA sequence encoding this CDR3. The chain recombines TRBV5-1 with TRBJ2-2; no clear D. This CDR3 is 14 amino acids long. The V gene lost 2 bases and the J gene lost 1 base, with 6 bases spanning the gap. CDR1 and CDR2 from the germline V gene are SGHRS and YFSETQ. Here the CDR3 DNA reads TGCGCCAGCAGCTTAACGGTGAACACCGGGGAGCTGTTTTTT. Protein sequence: CASSLTVNTGELFF.

The chain combines TRBV7-2 with TRBJ2-1; D not resolved. The CDR3 is 13 residues long. Per the germline V gene, CDR1 is SGHTA and CDR2 is FQGNSA. V was clipped by 1 base and J by 9 bases, with 10 bases between them. CDR3: CASSLVKYGEQFF. The CDR3 DNA reads as TGTGCCAGCAGCTTAGTCAAGTACGGTGAGCAGTTCTTC.

Details on this clone: A far larger clone is only one base removed, so a read error is likely. Additional DNA sequences in this sample encode the identical CDR3. This chain uses TRBV30 with TRBJ1-1; no clear D gene. The CDR3 spans 15 residues. From germline, CDR1 is GTSNPN and CDR2 SVGIG (reference sequence). The chain's CDR3 is CAWSPCMRMNTEAFF. The CDR3 DNA reads TGTGCCTGGAGCCCTTGTATGAGAATGAACACTGAAGCCTTCTTT. The full variable domain, completed using reference TRBV30 and TRBJ1-1, is SQTIHQWPATLVQPVGSPLSLECTVEGTSNPNLYWYRQAAGRGLQLLFYSVGIGQISSEVPQNLSASRPQDRQFILSSKKLLLSDSGFYLCAWSPCMRMNTEAFFGQGTRLTVV.

The chain joins TRBV28 to TRBJ2-1; tentative D call: TRBD2 (5 bases). The ends were cut back, 2 bases at V and 5 bases at J, with 13 bases in the middle. The CDR3 contains 15 residues. Germline V gene data show CDR1 as MDHEN and CDR2 as SYDVKM. CDR3 region: CASSLGGSRHNEQFF. For the CDR3, the DNA is TGTGCCAGCAGTTTAGGTGGGAGTCGGCACAATGAGCAGTTCTTC.

The table lists this clone with a few counts. The chain has TRBV30 and TRBJ1-1; D is unresolved. V was cut by 8 bases and J by 1 base, with 8 bases left in between. CDR3 length: 11 amino acids. The germline V gene encodes CDR1 GTSNPN and CDR2 SVGIG (reference sequence). The CDR3 DNA follows: TGTGCCCTGGGGAGGAACACTGAAGCTTTCTTT. Translated: CALGRNTEAFF.